What follows is one T cell receptor (beta chain) and its context. What it binds is not known. TCR beta rearrangements were amplified from peripheral blood genomic DNA. A mixed TRB-A/B primer pool amplified rearranged TRB by multiplex touch-down PCR. TCRdb reprocessed the multiplex PCR reads via MiXCR and lists one record per CDR3 protein. The sample has some 12,000 distinct CDR3 sequences, approximately 24% seen once; the top ten hold under 2%. The sample belongs to a study of T cell repertoires in aging, cancer and after chemotherapy. On the study more broadly: Healthy donor repertoires were recorded over several months to years and showed clear clonal overlap.

Trimming took 3 bases from V and 0 from J, leaving 8 bases between them. The CDR3 has 14 residues. CDR1 is SGHRS, CDR2 YFSETQ, per germline. Study outcomes and limitations: No conclusions about immunological memory after chemotherapy can be drawn from the repertoire data.

This TCR was sampled from a human donor in good health. Sequencing input: blood. V usage is TRBV5-1 and J usage is TRBJ2-3; D gene unclear. CDR3 sequence reads: CASSSPDSTDTQYF. The CDR3 nucleotides read TGCGCCAGCAGCTCCCCGGACAGCACAGATACGCAGTATTTT.